The 20 T cell receptor beta chains below come from one sample, sequenced in a study of T cell responses to AZD1222 COVID-19 vaccine. Sequencing used immunoSEQ multiplex PCR; TCRdb keeps in-frame clones, though not all of them. The sample yields approximately 99,000 clones, around 90% seen once. Material: peripheral blood, obtained on day 0 of AZD1222 vaccination. These receptors were obtained from an adult in good health.

The genes are TRBV3-1 (or the pseudogene TRBV3-2) and TRBJ1-5, with D perhaps matching TRBD1 (5 bases). The CDR3 loop spans 15 amino acids. V was cut by 1 base and J by 0 bases, with 7 bases left in between. Germline CDR1 is LGHDT and CDR2 is YNNKEL (reference sequence). The CDR3 protein is CASSQAGNSNQPQHF. DNA of the CDR3: TGTGCCAGCAGCCAAGCAGGGAATAGCAATCAGCCCCAGCATTTT.

The count of this clone is one. CDR3 in DNA: TGTGCCAGCACCGACCAGCGGGGGGACACCGGGGAGCTGTTTTTT. It codes for CASTDQRGDTGELFF. The chain uses TRBV6-5 and TRBJ2-2, with 9 bases lining up with TRBD2. Trimming at V came to 7 bases and at J to 3 bases, leaving 6 bases not matched to a gene. Germline V gene sequence: CDR1 MNHEY, CDR2 SVGAGI. This CDR3 contains 15 residues.

The chain uses TRBV5-4 and TRBJ1-4; no clear D gene. Germline CDR1 is SGHNT and CDR2 is YYREEE (reference sequence). The CDR3 length is 16 residues. The V end lost 4 bases, the J end lost 0 bases, and 13 bases lay between the germline ends. The CDR3 loop is CASSRAPAATNEKLFF. DNA for the CDR3: TGTGCCAGCAGCCGGGCCCCAGCCGCAACTAATGAAAAACTGTTTTTT. Drawing the rest from reference TRBV5-4 and TRBJ1-4, the complete variable domain is ETGVTQSPTHLIKTRGQQVTLRCSSQSGHNTVSWYQQALGQGPQFIFQYYREEENGRGNFPPRFSGLQFPNYSSELNVNALELDDSALYLCASSRAPAATNEKLFFGSGTQLSVL.

V gene TRBV7-2 combines with J gene TRBJ1-2; TRBD1 agrees at 9 bases. The CDR3 is 14 amino acids. The V and J ends lost 5 bases and 6 bases, in that order; junction bases with no gene match: 7. The germline CDR1 and CDR2 sequences are SGHTA and FQGNSA. The CDR3 region has the DNA TGTGCCAGCAGCCCAGCCGGGACAGGGAATGGCTACACCTTC. Its protein is CASSPAGTGNGYTF.

With respect to this clone: A junction end diverges from the germline sequence, so it may reflect a read error. This chain links TRBV5-1 with TRBJ1-1; 8 nucleotides line up with TRBD1. Germline V CDR1 and CDR2: SGHRS, YFSETQ. This CDR3 is 14 amino acids long. CDR3 DNA: TGTGCCAGCAGAAATGACAGGGGCGATACTGAAGCTTTCTTT. This codes for CASRNDRGDTEAFF.

This chain uses TRBV4-1 with TRBJ2-1; 8 positions match TRBD2. V gave up 2 bases and J gave up 6 bases; unmatched junction bases: 6. This CDR3 has 15 amino acids. Germline V lookup: CDR1 MGHRA, CDR2 YSYEKL. CDR3 loop: CASSQLPGGPNEQFF. DNA for the CDR3: TGCGCCAGCAGCCAACTACCGGGGGGGCCCAATGAGCAGTTCTTC.

This chain uses TRBV5-6 with TRBJ1-1, with D unresolved. Trimming shortened V by 4 bases and J by 1 base, and 14 bases separated the two germline ends. The CDR3 is 15 residues long. Germline V CDR1 and CDR2: SGHDT, YYEEEE. CDR3 in amino acids: CASSLPGLRNTEAFF. The CDR3 nucleotides are TGTGCCAGCAGCCTTCCCGGTTTAAGGAACACTGAAGCTTTCTTT.

This clone was recorded only once. In DNA, the CDR3 is TGCGCCAGCAGCCAAACGGGACAGGGAGGTTATGAGCAGTTCTTC. Its translation is CASSQTGQGGYEQFF. The V call is TRBV4-3, the J call TRBJ2-1; 9 nucleotides align to TRBD1. This CDR3 is 15 amino acids long. Trimming removed 2 bases from V and 8 bases from J; junction bases left unmatched: 7. CDR1 LGHNA and CDR2 YSLEER come from the germline V gene.

This rearrangement joins TRBV30 to TRBJ2-1; no firm D call. Looked up from germline, CDR1 is GTSNPN and CDR2 is SVGIG (reference sequence). This CDR3 comprises 11 residues. V was cut by 2 bases and J by 7 bases, with 6 bases left in between. The CDR3 DNA reads as TGTGCCTGGAGTCACCCAAATGAGCAGTTCTTC. Its protein is CAWSHPNEQFF. The full variable domain, rest sourced from reference TRBV30 and TRBJ2-1, is SQTIHQWPATLVQPVGSPLSLECTVEGTSNPNLYWYRQAAGRGLQLLFYSVGIGQISSEVPQNLSASRPQDRQFILSSKKLLLSDSGFYLCAWSHPNEQFFGPGTRLTVL.

The V gene is TRBV4-3, the J gene TRBJ1-6, with D possibly matching TRBD1 (6 bases). Between the trimmed V and J ends, which lost 0 bases and 7 bases, there was a span of 19 bases. CDR3 length: 18 amino acids. The germline CDR1 and CDR2 sequences are LGHNA and YSLEER. CDR3 bases: TGCGCCAGCAGCCAAGAAGGTCCCTGGACAGTCTGGAATTCACCCCTCCACTTT. It encodes CASSQEGPWTVWNSPLHF.

The rearrangement links TRBV27 to TRBJ2-5; 10 nucleotides agree with TRBD2. The V and J ends lost 0 bases and 4 bases, in that order; junction bases with no gene match: 11. The CDR3 is 18 amino acids. Germline CDR1 reads MNHEY; CDR2 reads SMNVEV (reference sequence). CDR3 sequence: CASSLSIRASGSSETQYF. The CDR3 nucleotides read TGTGCCAGCAGTTTATCGATAAGGGCTAGCGGGAGTTCAGAGACCCAGTACTTC.

The rearrangement uses TRBV7-2 and TRBJ1-6, with D possibly being TRBD1 (5 bases). The germline V gene has CDR1 SGHTA and CDR2 FQGNSA. V was cut by 2 bases and J by 12 bases, with 17 bases left in between. CDR3 length: 15 residues. As DNA, the CDR3 is TGTGCCAGCAGCTTATTGTCGGGGCGGGTCGAACCCCTCCACTTT. This encodes CASSLLSGRVEPLHF.

This sequence joins TRBV3-1 (or the pseudogene TRBV3-2) and TRBJ2-5; D is perhaps TRBD2 (5 bases). Germline V gene lookup returns CDR1 LGHDT and CDR2 YNNKEL (reference sequence). Trimming removed 0 bases from V and 4 bases from J, with 15 bases in between. This CDR3 contains 16 residues. The CDR3 coding sequence is TGTGCCAGCAGCCAAGATGCTAGTCGGACTGCAGAGACCCAGTACTTC. It yields the protein CASSQDASRTAETQYF.

V usage is TRBV19 and J usage is TRBJ1-5, with a tentative D call TRBD1 (5 bases). The V gene's germline CDR1 is LNHDA and CDR2 SQIVND (reference sequence). The CDR3 runs to 11 residues. The CDR3 DNA follows: TGTGCGTCAGGGCTCGACCAGCCCCAGCATTTT. Its protein product is CASGLDQPQHF.

This clone was seen a single time. The chain has TRBV2 and TRBJ1-2, with a weak D call TRBD1 (5 bases). The V and J ends lost 3 bases and 6 bases respectively, with 11 bases between them. From germline, CDR1 is SNHLY and CDR2 FYNNEI. This CDR3 has 13 amino acids. CDR3 sequence (DNA): TGTGCCAGCAGTGAGGGGGGATACGATGGCTACACCTTC. Translation gives CASSEGGYDGYTF.

This clone was detected once. This chain joins TRBV11-2 and TRBJ2-7; D not resolved. Germline-derived CDR1 and CDR2 are SGHAT and FQNNGV. V shed 1 base and J shed 3 bases, with 13 bases lying between them. The CDR3 consists of 15 residues. The CDR3 here is CASSLGVLRGYEQYF. The CDR3 nucleotides are TGTGCCAGCAGCTTAGGAGTTTTGAGAGGCTACGAGCAGTACTTC.

The chain carries TRBV18 and TRBJ1-1, with a weak D call TRBD1 (5 bases). CDR3 length: 13 residues. The ends were cut back, 3 bases at V and 2 bases at J, with 7 bases in the middle. CDR1 is KGHSH, CDR2 LQKENI, per germline. CDR3 in amino acids: CASSPGGNTEAFF. The CDR3 DNA sequence: TGTGCCAGCTCACCGGGGGGTAACACTGAAGCTTTCTTT.

V usage is TRBV21-1 and J usage is TRBJ1-4; TRBD1, the table's D call, lacks a check against the DNA. TRBV21-1 is a recognized pseudogene. CDR3 length equals 19 residues. CDR3 sequence: CASSPREPLQGAVEEKLFF. As DNA, the CDR3 is TGTGCCAGCAGCCCCCGCGAACCCTTACAGGGGGCAGTTGAGGAAAAACTGTTTTTT.

V usage is TRBV11-2 and J usage is TRBJ2-1, with D hard to call. The CDR3 length is 14 residues. From germline, CDR1 is SGHAT and CDR2 FQNNGV. V shed 3 bases and J shed 4 bases, with 10 bases lying between them. The CDR3 DNA reads as TGTGCCAGCAGCTTTTTGGCCAGTTACAATGAGCAGTTCTTC. Translation gives CASSFLASYNEQFF.

The chain carries TRBV11-2 and TRBJ1-3; unclear D gene. Germline V CDR1 and CDR2: SGHAT, FQNNGV. The ends were cut back, 5 bases at V and 4 bases at J, with 6 bases in the middle. There are 12 residues in the CDR3. In DNA form, the CDR3 reads TGTGCCAGCAGCCCCGCCGGAAACACCATATATTTT. It encodes CASSPAGNTIYF.